These 30 T cell receptor beta chains came from one sample sequenced in a study of T cells in localized non-small cell lung cancer. Here immunoSEQ multiplex PCR was the method, and the copy in TCRdb shows in-frame clones only, minus some. There are around 83,000 clones in the sample; 80% occur only once, and 15% to 20% lies in the top ten. The sample here was PBMCs, taken before any cancer treatment. These receptors came from a man aged 35 to 69 with stage II squamous cell lung carcinoma.

The genes are TRBV5-1 and TRBJ1-2, with a weak D call TRBD1 (6 bases). Germline lookup yields CDR1 SGHRS and CDR2 YFSETQ. The CDR3 has 14 residues. V was cut by 0 bases and J by 4 bases, with 10 bases left in between. The CDR3 sequence: CASSLGQATYGYTF. CDR3 coding DNA: TGCGCCAGCAGCTTGGGACAGGCCACCTATGGCTACACCTTC. Based on the CDR3 plus reference TRBV5-1 and TRBJ1-2, the full variable domain is KAGVTQTPRYLIKTRGQQVTLSCSPISGHRSVSWYQQTPGQGLQFLFEYFSETQRNKGNFPGRFSGRQFSNSRSEMNVSTLELGDSALYLCASSLGQATYGYTFGSGTRLTVV.

The genes are TRBV15 and TRBJ2-2; 8 positions match TRBD1. Germline V lookup: CDR1 LNHNV, CDR2 YYDKDF (reference sequence). V shed 2 bases, J shed 5 bases, and the junction held 7 bases outside the gene matches. This CDR3 spans 16 amino acids. The CDR3 here is CATSRSGTGKTGELFF. CDR3 nucleotides: TGTGCCACCAGCAGATCCGGGACAGGAAAAACCGGGGAGCTGTTTTTT. Combining the CDR3 with reference TRBV15 and TRBJ2-2 gives the whole variable domain DAMVIQNPRYQVTQFGKPVTLSCSQTLNHNVMYWYQQKSSQAPKLLFHYYDKDFNNEADTPDNFQSRRPNTSFCFLDIRSPGLGDTAMYLCATSRSGTGKTGELFFGEGSRLTVL.

This clone showed up just a few times. J is TRBJ1-5 and V is TRBV28; D is undetermined. Germline CDR1 and CDR2: MDHEN and SYDVKM. Trimming stripped 2 bases from V and 5 bases from J, with 10 bases between. The length of the CDR3 is 14 residues. The CDR3 region is CASSLDAGYQPQHF. CDR3 nucleotide sequence: TGTGCCAGCAGTTTAGACGCCGGCTATCAGCCCCAGCATTTT. The variable domain in full, completed from reference TRBV28 and TRBJ1-5, reads DVKVTQSSRYLVKRTGEKVFLECVQDMDHENMFWYRQDPGLGLRLIYFSYDVKMKEKGDIPEGYSVSREKKERFSLILESASTNQTSMYLCASSLDAGYQPQHFGDGTRLSIL.

The chain combines TRBV19 with TRBJ2-1, with TRBD2 as a possible D gene (7 bases). Germline V lookup: CDR1 LNHDA, CDR2 SQIVND (reference sequence). V dropped 3 bases and J dropped 10 bases, with 16 bases sitting between them. CDR3 length: 14 amino acids. The CDR3 sequence: CASSILQGGGEQFF. In DNA, the CDR3 is TGTGCCAGTAGTATCCTACAGGGAGGGGGGGAGCAGTTCTTC.

This sequence joins TRBV5-5 and TRBJ2-3; D tentatively reads TRBD1 or TRBD2 (6 bases each). The CDR3 extends over 15 amino acids. Germline V gives CDR1 SGHKS, CDR2 YYEKEE (reference sequence). Trimming took off 4 bases at V and 0 bases at J, with 12 bases between the two ends. The CDR3 loop is CASSPRGTSTDTQYF. The CDR3 DNA reads TGTGCCAGCAGCCCTAGGGGGACTAGCACAGATACGCAGTATTTT.

Of note for this clone: The sample contains more than one DNA sequence encoding this CDR3. The CDR3 sequence is CASSPGYNEQFF. DNA for the CDR3: TGTGCCAGTAGTCCAGGCTACAATGAGCAGTTCTTC. The chain links TRBV19 to TRBJ2-1, with D hard to call. The CDR3 is 12 amino acids. The germline V gene encodes CDR1 LNHDA and CDR2 SQIVND (reference sequence). Deletions cut 5 bases from V and 3 bases from J, with 5 bases between.

This chain uses TRBV9 with TRBJ2-1; weak D call: TRBD2 (5 bases). The germline CDR1 and CDR2 sequences are SGDLS and YYNGEE. The CDR3 totals 15 residues. Trimming removed 0 bases at V and 5 bases at J, with 12 bases between. The DNA for the CDR3 is TGTGCCAGCAGCGTAGAAGCGGAGTCTAACAATGAGCAGTTCTTC. This gives the protein CASSVEAESNNEQFF.

Written as DNA, the CDR3 is TGTGCCAGCAGCGGGGGGGCGACCGGGGAGCTGTTTTTT. Residues: CASSGGATGELFF. V gene TRBV6-4 combines with J gene TRBJ2-2; 8 bases map to TRBD2. V was clipped by 6 bases and J by 5 bases; unmatched bases: 2. Germline lookup yields CDR1 MRHNA and CDR2 SNTAGT. There are 13 residues in the CDR3.

This chain connects TRBV7-8 to TRBJ1-1, with 7 bases lining up with TRBD1. The trim removed 5 bases at V and 0 bases at J, leaving 6 bases unmatched. The germline gives CDR1 SGHVS, CDR2 FQNEAQ. The CDR3 length is 15 residues. The CDR3 region is CASSNSRGMNTEAFF. DNA of the CDR3: TGTGCCAGCAGCAATTCCAGGGGGATGAACACTGAAGCTTTCTTT.

The chain employs TRBV28 and TRBJ1-2; the match to TRBD1 covers 7 bases. The CDR3 has 15 residues. The trim removed 7 bases at V and 3 bases at J, leaving 11 bases unmatched. Germline V lookup: CDR1 MDHEN, CDR2 SYDVKM. The CDR3 DNA reads TGTGCCAGCACCCCTCGGGGCAGGGGGGACTATGGCTACACCTTC. This encodes CASTPRGRGDYGYTF.

The chain links TRBV11-1 to TRBJ1-1, with D possibly matching TRBD1 (5 bases). CDR3 length: 13 amino acids. CDR1 SGHAT and CDR2 FQDESV come from the germline V gene (reference sequence). V was clipped by 2 bases and J by 5 bases, with 9 bases between them. The CDR3 nucleotides read TGTGCCAGCAGCTTAAGCGGGGCTACTGAAGCTTTCTTT. This sequence encodes CASSLSGATEAFF. The variable domain in full, completed from reference TRBV11-1 and TRBJ1-1, reads EAEVAQSPRYKITEKSQAVAFWCDPISGHATLYWYRQILGQGPELLVQFQDESVVDDSQLPKDRFSAERLKGVDSTLKIQPAELGDSAMYLCASSLSGATEAFFGQGTRLTVV.

This clone was observed once. J is TRBJ1-2 and V is TRBV7-3, with D perhaps matching TRBD1 (6 bases). V was shortened by 4 bases and J by 4 bases, with 16 bases between the two germline ends. The germline gives CDR1 SGHTA, CDR2 FQGTGA. This CDR3 spans 15 amino acids. The CDR3 is CASSSHPDSPYGYTF. The CDR3 coding sequence is TGTGCCAGCAGCTCACACCCGGACAGCCCCTATGGCTACACCTTC.

The genes are TRBV7-2 and TRBJ1-6; D gene uncertain. Germline V gene data show CDR1 as SGHTA and CDR2 as FQGNSA. V was pared by 1 base and J by 13 bases, with 11 bases between. This CDR3 is built from 13 residues. This chain's CDR3 is CASSLGNGEPLHF. DNA for the CDR3: TGTGCCAGCAGCTTAGGGAATGGTGAGCCCCTCCACTTT. Drawing the rest from reference TRBV7-2 and TRBJ1-6, the complete variable domain is GAGVSQSPSNKVTEKGKDVELRCDPISGHTALYWYRQSLGQGLEFLIYFQGNSAPDKSGLPSDRFSAERTGGSVSTLTIQRTQQEDSAVYLCASSLGNGEPLHFGNGTRLTVT.

This chain uses TRBV19 with TRBJ1-3, with D possibly TRBD1 on 5 matching bases. Germline V CDR1 and CDR2: LNHDA, SQIVND (reference sequence). Trimming left V 6 bases short and J 2 bases short, with 8 bases between. This CDR3 has 13 amino acids. CDR3 DNA: TGTGCCAGTAGCCTCAGGGCTGGAAACACCATATATTTT. It is translated as CASSLRAGNTIYF.

This clone showed up just a few times. The chain has TRBV19 and TRBJ2-5, with TRBD2 matching over 12 bases. With 5 bases clipped from V and 4 bases from J, the junction kept 11 bases outside the gene matches. The CDR3 contains 17 residues. The germline V gene has CDR1 LNHDA and CDR2 SQIVND (reference sequence). The CDR3 protein is CASSSPRLAGVSETQYF. CDR3 sequence (DNA): TGTGCCAGTAGTTCCCCCAGACTAGCGGGAGTTTCAGAGACCCAGTACTTC.

The chain uses TRBV5-6 and TRBJ1-4; D is undetermined. Trimming shortened V by 0 bases and J by 3 bases, and 6 bases separated the two germline ends. Germline CDR1 SGHDT, CDR2 YYEEEE. The CDR3 consists of 14 residues. The CDR3 protein is CASSLERSNEKLFF. The CDR3 DNA reads TGTGCCAGCAGCTTGGAACGGTCTAATGAAAAACTGTTTTTT.

This chain links TRBV7-9 with TRBJ1-1; no clear D gene. The CDR3 loop spans 15 amino acids. V was trimmed by 1 base and J by 1 base, leaving 10 bases between them. The germline V gene has CDR1 SEHNR and CDR2 FQNEAQ (reference sequence). This chain's CDR3 is CASSLGSTANTEAFF. As DNA, the CDR3 is TGTGCCAGCAGCTTAGGTAGTACGGCGAACACTGAAGCTTTCTTT.

This chain connects TRBV5-6 to TRBJ2-3; D might be TRBD2 (6 bases). The CDR3 spans 14 residues. V was cut by 1 base and J by 0 bases, with 6 bases left in between. Germline-derived CDR1 and CDR2 are SGHDT and YYEEEE. The CDR3, as DNA: TGTGCCAGCAGCTTGCGGGGGAGCACAGATACGCAGTATTTT. The encoded protein is CASSLRGSTDTQYF.

The V call is TRBV7-2, the J call TRBJ2-4; TRBD1 is a possible D gene (6 bases). This CDR3 is 13 amino acids long. Trimming took off 8 bases at V and 7 bases at J, with 15 bases between the two ends. The germline V gene encodes CDR1 SGHTA and CDR2 FQGNSA. CDR3 coding DNA: TGTGCCAGCCGCCCAGGACAGTTGAACATTCAGTACTTC. This sequence encodes CASRPGQLNIQYF. Full variable domain (remainder filled in from reference TRBV7-2 and TRBJ2-4): GAGVSQSPSNKVTEKGKDVELRCDPISGHTALYWYRQSLGQGLEFLIYFQGNSAPDKSGLPSDRFSAERTGGSVSTLTIQRTQQEDSAVYLCASRPGQLNIQYFGAGTRLSVL.

This chain joins TRBV30 and TRBJ2-5; D call uncertain. The CDR3 is 13 residues long. Trimming left V 1 base short and J 2 bases short, with 8 bases between. Germline V CDR1 and CDR2: GTSNPN, SVGIG (reference sequence). This CDR3 reads CAWSARPQETQYF. CDR3 coding DNA: TGTGCCTGGAGTGCCCGCCCACAAGAGACCCAGTACTTC.

The chain uses TRBV5-6 and TRBJ1-5; D call uncertain. CDR3 length equals 14 residues. In germline, CDR1 is SGHDT, CDR2 YYEEEE. Trimming took 5 bases from V and 2 from J, leaving 11 bases between them. The CDR3 reads CASSLARGNQPQHF. CDR3 nucleotides: TGTGCCAGCAGTTTAGCCCGCGGCAATCAGCCCCAGCATTTT.

The rearrangement uses TRBV5-1 and TRBJ1-6, with TRBD1 as a possible D gene (6 bases). This CDR3 comprises 13 residues. CDR1 and CDR2 (germline): SGHRS, YFSETQ. The V and J ends lost 2 bases and 9 bases respectively, with 9 bases between them. CDR3 nucleotides: TGCGCCAGCAGCTTACAGGGATCTTCACCCCTCCACTTT. This gives the protein CASSLQGSSPLHF.

The chain recombines TRBV6-5 with TRBJ2-7; no firm D call. The CDR3 totals 11 residues. The germline V and J ends were trimmed by 6 bases and 6 bases, with 9 bases remaining between them. CDR1 and CDR2 from the germline V gene are MNHEY and SVGAGI. The CDR3 DNA is TGTGCCAGCAGCACCGCCGGCGAGCAGTACTTC. Encoded protein: CASSTAGEQYF.

The chain is built from TRBV28 and TRBJ2-5; D possibly corresponds to TRBD2 (5 bases). V was trimmed by 4 bases and J by 10 bases, leaving 16 bases between them. CDR1 and CDR2 (germline): MDHEN, SYDVKM. This CDR3 has 13 residues. This chain's CDR3 is CASSSAPVEDQYF. The CDR3 nucleotides read TGTGCCAGCAGTTCCGCCCCGGTGGAGGACCAGTACTTC.

This clone was seen a few times. The chain has TRBV5-1 and TRBJ2-7, with D maybe TRBD2 (5 bases). V was trimmed by 0 bases and J by 6 bases, leaving 7 bases between them. The germline V gene has CDR1 SGHRS and CDR2 YFSETQ. The CDR3 is 12 amino acids. The CDR3 here is CASSLGAGEQYF. DNA of the CDR3: TGCGCCAGCAGCTTGGGGGCGGGCGAGCAGTACTTC.

This chain connects TRBV4-2 to TRBJ2-6; tentatively, D is TRBD2 (7 bases). The germline V and J ends were trimmed by 0 bases and 0 bases, with 15 bases remaining between them. The CDR3 is made up of 19 amino acids. Germline assignment: CDR1 LGHNA and CDR2 YNFKEQ. The CDR3: CASSQDKTGGGSGANVLTF. The CDR3 coding sequence is TGTGCCAGCAGCCAAGATAAAACGGGGGGCGGCTCTGGGGCCAACGTCCTGACTTTC.

This rearrangement joins TRBV28 to TRBJ2-2, with D possibly being TRBD2 (6 bases). Trimming left V 2 bases short and J 6 bases short, with 16 bases between. The CDR3 covers 16 residues. In germline, CDR1 is MDHEN, CDR2 SYDVKM. CDR3 sequence: CASSLMEGPPSGELFF. In nucleotides, the CDR3 is TGTGCCAGCAGTTTAATGGAGGGCCCTCCTTCCGGGGAGCTGTTTTTT.

The sample holds one count of this clone. This chain uses TRBV5-4 with TRBJ1-2; 8 positions match TRBD1. The CDR3 is 14 amino acids. CDR1 and CDR2 (germline): SGHNT, YYREEE (reference sequence). V trimming: 4 bases; J trimming: 8 bases; junction bases outside the gene matches: 10. Here the CDR3 DNA reads TGTGCCAGCAGCCGGGGACAGGAGGGTGAAGGCTACACCTTC. The encoded protein is CASSRGQEGEGYTF.

This chain uses TRBV20-1 with TRBJ1-1; D gene unclear. From germline, CDR1 is DFQATT and CDR2 SNEGSKA (reference sequence). The V end was cut by 1 base, the J end by 11 bases, with 11 bases between. The CDR3 contains 11 residues. The CDR3 DNA follows: TGCAGTGCTAGAGTGAAAACGGGGGCTTTCTTT. This gives the protein CSARVKTGAFF.

The chain couples TRBV2 to TRBJ1-1; D gene ambiguous. The germline V and J ends were trimmed by 6 bases and 3 bases, with 11 bases remaining between them. The germline V gene has CDR1 SNHLY and CDR2 FYNNEI. The CDR3 is 13 residues long. In DNA, the CDR3 is TGTGCCAGCAGGGCCCATCGGGACACTGAAGCTTTCTTT. This translates into CASRAHRDTEAFF.